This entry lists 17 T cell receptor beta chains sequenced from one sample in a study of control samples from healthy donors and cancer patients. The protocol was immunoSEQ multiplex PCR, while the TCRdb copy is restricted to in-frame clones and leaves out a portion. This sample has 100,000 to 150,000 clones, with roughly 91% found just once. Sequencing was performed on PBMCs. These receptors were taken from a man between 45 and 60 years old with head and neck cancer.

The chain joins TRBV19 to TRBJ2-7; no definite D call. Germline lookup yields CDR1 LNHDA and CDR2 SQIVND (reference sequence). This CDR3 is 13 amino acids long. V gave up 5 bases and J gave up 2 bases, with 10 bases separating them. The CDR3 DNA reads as TGTGCCAGTAGTGCAAGACACCCCTACGAGCAGTACTTC. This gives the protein CASSARHPYEQYF.

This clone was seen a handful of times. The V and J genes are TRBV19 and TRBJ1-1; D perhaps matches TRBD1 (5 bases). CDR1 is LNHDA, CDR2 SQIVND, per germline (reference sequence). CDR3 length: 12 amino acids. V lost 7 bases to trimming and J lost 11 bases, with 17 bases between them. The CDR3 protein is CASTPMGGKAFF. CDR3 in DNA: TGTGCCAGTACCCCGATGGGGGGGAAGGCTTTCTTT.

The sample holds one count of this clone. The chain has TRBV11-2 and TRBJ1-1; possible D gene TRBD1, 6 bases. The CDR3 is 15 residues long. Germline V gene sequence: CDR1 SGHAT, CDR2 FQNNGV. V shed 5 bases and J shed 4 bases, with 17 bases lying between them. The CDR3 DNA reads TGTGCCAGCAGCCAACACGGGTGGGGGGCCACTGAAGCTTTCTTT. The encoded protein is CASSQHGWGATEAFF.

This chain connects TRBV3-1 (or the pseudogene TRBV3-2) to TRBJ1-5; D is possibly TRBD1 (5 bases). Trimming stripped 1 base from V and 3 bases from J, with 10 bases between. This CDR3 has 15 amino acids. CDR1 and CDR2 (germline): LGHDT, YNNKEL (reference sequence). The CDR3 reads CASSQGDGSNQPQHF. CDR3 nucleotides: TGTGCCAGCAGCCAAGGGGACGGATCCAATCAGCCCCAGCATTTT.

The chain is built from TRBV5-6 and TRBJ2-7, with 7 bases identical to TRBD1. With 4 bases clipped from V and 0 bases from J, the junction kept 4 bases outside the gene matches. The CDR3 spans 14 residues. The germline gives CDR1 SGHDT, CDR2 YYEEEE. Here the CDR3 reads CASSTTGFSYEQYF. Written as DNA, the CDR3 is TGTGCCAGCAGCACGACAGGGTTCTCCTACGAGCAGTACTTC.

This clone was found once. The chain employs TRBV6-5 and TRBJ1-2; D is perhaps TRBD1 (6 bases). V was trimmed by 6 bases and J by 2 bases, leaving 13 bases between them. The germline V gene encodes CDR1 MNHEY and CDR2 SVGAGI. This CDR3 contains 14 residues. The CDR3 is CASRRDTDNYGYTF. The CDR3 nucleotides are TGTGCCAGCAGAAGGGACACCGACAACTATGGCTACACCTTC.

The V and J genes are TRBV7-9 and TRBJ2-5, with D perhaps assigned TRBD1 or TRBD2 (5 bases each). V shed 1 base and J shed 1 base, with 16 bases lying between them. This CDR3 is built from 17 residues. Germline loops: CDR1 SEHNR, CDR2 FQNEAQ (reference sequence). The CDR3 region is CASSLGYRDARQETQYF. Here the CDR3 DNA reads TGTGCCAGCAGCTTAGGATACCGGGACGCTCGCCAAGAGACCCAGTACTTC.

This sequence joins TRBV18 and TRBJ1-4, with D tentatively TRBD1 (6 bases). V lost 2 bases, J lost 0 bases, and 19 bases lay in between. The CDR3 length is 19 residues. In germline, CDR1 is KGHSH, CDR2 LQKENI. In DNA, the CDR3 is TGTGCCAGCTCACCAACTGGGACACCGCATCGAACAACTAATGAAAAACTGTTTTTT. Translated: CASSPTGTPHRTTNEKLFF.

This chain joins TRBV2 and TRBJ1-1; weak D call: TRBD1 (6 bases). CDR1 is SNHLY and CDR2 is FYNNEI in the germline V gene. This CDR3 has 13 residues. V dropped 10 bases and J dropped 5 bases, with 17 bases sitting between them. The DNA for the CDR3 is TGTGCCACCGGGACAACAGGGATTACTGAAGCTTTCTTT. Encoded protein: CATGTTGITEAFF.

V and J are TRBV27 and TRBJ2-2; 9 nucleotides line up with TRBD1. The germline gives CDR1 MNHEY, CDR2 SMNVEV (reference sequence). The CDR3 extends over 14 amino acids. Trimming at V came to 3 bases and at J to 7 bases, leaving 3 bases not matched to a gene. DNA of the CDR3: TGTGCCAGCAGTTTGTACAGGGGGCACGGGGAGCTGTTTTTT. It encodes CASSLYRGHGELFF.

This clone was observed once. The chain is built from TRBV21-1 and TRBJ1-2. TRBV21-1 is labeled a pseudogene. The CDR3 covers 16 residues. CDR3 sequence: CASSKKGFVWGGGYTF. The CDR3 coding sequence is TGTGCCAGCAGCAAAAAAGGGTTTGTGTGGGGGGGAGGCTACACCTTC.

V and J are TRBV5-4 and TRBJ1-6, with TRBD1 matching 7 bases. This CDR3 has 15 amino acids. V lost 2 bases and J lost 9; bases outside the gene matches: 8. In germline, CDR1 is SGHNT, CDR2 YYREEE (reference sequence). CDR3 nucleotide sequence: TGTGCCAGCAGCTTTGCCGGGACAGTGAGTTCACCCCTCCACTTT. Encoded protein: CASSFAGTVSSPLHF. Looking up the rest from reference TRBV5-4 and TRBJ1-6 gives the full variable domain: ETGVTQSPTHLIKTRGQQVTLRCSSQSGHNTVSWYQQALGQGPQFIFQYYREEENGRGNFPPRFSGLQFPNYSSELNVNALELDDSALYLCASSFAGTVSSPLHFGNGTRLTVT.

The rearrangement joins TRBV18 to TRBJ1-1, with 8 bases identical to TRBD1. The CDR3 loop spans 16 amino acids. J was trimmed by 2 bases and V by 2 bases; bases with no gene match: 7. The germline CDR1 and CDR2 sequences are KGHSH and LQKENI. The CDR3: CASSPAGQGINTEAFF. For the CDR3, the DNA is TGTGCCAGCTCACCAGCCGGACAGGGAATAAACACTGAAGCTTTCTTT. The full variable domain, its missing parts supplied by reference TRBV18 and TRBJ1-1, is NAGVMQNPRHLVRRRGQEARLRCSPMKGHSHVYWYRQLPEEGLKFMVYLQKENIIDESGMPKERFSAEFPKEGPSILRIQQVVRGDSAAYFCASSPAGQGINTEAFFGQGTRLTVV.

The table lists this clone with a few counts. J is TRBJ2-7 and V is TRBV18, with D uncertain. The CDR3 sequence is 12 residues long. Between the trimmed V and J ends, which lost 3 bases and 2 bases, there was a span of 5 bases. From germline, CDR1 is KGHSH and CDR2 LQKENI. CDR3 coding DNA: TGTGCCAGCTCACCGGGCCCCTACGAGCAGTACTTC. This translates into CASSPGPYEQYF.

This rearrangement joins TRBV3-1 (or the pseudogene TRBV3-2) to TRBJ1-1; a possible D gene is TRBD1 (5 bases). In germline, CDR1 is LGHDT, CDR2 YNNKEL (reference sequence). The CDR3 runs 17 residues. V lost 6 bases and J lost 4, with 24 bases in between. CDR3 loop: CASSPTLYPGDLTEAFF. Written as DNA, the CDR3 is TGTGCCAGCAGTCCAACTTTGTACCCGGGGGACCTCACTGAAGCTTTCTTT.

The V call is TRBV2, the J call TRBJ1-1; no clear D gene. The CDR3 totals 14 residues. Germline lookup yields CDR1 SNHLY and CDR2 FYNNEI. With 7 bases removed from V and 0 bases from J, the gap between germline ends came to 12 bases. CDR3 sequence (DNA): TGTGCCAGCACAATGACCGAACTGAACACTGAAGCTTTCTTT. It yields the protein CASTMTELNTEAFF.

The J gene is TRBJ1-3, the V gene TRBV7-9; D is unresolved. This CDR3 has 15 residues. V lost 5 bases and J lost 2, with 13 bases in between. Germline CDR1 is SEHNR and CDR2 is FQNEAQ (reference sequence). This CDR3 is CASSPRVGTGNTIYF. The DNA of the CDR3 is TGTGCCAGCAGCCCTCGGGTGGGGACTGGAAACACCATATATTTT.